This T cell receptor (beta chain) derives from a study of cytomegalovirus exposure and HLA in healthy donors. Study-wide findings and caveats: The study put 150 to 200 TCR beta chains on its list as cytomegalovirus-associated.

The PCR used 60 Vbeta and 13 Jbeta primers. As handled by the study authors: Later work found 65 million to 85 million unique TCR beta chains, with roughly 11 million shared. TCRdb's table, derived via immunoSEQ multiplex PCR, lists solely in-frame clones and lacks some. The V and J calls and clone size are taken from that table; D and trimming were inferred from the DNA. The repertoire table contains 100,000 to 150,000 clones. Comments on this clone: Its antigen remains unknown.

Germline loops: CDR1 MNHNY, CDR2 SVGAGI (reference sequence). The CDR3 contains 12 residues. V shed 9 bases and J shed 5 bases, with 13 bases lying between them. The sequence was obtained from a man aged 40-49 years in good health and CMV-seronegative. J is TRBJ1-2 and V is TRBV6-6; tentatively, D is TRBD1 (5 bases). Sequenced input: PBMCs. For the CDR3, the DNA is TGTGCCAGTCAGGTGGGGGGGTATGGCTACACCTTC. Translation: CASQVGGYGYTF.